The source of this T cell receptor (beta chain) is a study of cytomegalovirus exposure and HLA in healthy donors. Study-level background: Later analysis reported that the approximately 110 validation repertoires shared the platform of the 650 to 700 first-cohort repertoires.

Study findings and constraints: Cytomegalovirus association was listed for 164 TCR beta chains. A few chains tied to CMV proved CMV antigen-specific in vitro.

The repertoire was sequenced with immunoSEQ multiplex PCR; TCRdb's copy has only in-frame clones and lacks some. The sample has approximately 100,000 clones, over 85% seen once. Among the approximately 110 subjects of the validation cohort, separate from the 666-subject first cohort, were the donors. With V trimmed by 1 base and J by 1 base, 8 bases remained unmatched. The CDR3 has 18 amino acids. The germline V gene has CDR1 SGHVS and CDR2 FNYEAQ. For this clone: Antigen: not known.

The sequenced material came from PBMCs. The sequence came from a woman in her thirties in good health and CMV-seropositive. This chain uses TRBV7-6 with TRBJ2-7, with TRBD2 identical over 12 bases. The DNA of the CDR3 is TGTGCCAGCAGCTTAGGGTCGCTGACTAGCGGGAGTTCCTACGAGCAGTACTTC. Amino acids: CASSLGSLTSGSSYEQYF.